This T cell receptor beta chain stems from a study of T cell changes during pregnancy in multiple sclerosis. Germline V lookup: CDR1 SGDLS, CDR2 YYNGEE. With 4 bases clipped from V and 7 bases from J, the junction kept 9 bases outside the gene matches. The CDR3 spans 15 residues. Clones were sequenced by immunoSEQ multiplex PCR, and TCRdb holds only the in-frame ones, with some missing. In the table there are 40,000 to 60,000 clones, 80% to 95% of which are singletons. The sequence came from a female donor with multiple sclerosis, enrolled in a pregnancy study. The chain carries TRBV9 and TRBJ1-4; 8 positions agree with TRBD1. Source: peripheral blood, taken after pregnancy. In DNA form, the CDR3 reads TGTGCCAGCAGCACAAACCCGACAGGGGCTGAAAAACTGTTTTTT. Translation gives CASSTNPTGAEKLFF.